This T cell receptor beta chain was profiled in a study of technical replicates of blood from several donors. V shed 4 bases and J 2 bases; nucleotides not matched to a gene: 4. Germline V gene data show CDR1 as LGHNA and CDR2 as YNFKEQ. This CDR3 has 15 residues. Only in-frame clones appear in the TCRdb table, and some are missing; sequencing was by immunoSEQ multiplex PCR. Of tens of thousands of clones in the sample, under 98% were seen once. Sample: T cells isolated from PBMCs. This clonotype was sampled from a human donor in good health. The rearrangement joins TRBV4-2 to TRBJ2-7, with TRBD1 identical over 11 bases. This CDR3 is CASSLGTGGPYEQYF. The CDR3, as DNA: TGTGCCAGCAGCCTTGGGACAGGGGGTCCCTACGAGCAGTACTTC.